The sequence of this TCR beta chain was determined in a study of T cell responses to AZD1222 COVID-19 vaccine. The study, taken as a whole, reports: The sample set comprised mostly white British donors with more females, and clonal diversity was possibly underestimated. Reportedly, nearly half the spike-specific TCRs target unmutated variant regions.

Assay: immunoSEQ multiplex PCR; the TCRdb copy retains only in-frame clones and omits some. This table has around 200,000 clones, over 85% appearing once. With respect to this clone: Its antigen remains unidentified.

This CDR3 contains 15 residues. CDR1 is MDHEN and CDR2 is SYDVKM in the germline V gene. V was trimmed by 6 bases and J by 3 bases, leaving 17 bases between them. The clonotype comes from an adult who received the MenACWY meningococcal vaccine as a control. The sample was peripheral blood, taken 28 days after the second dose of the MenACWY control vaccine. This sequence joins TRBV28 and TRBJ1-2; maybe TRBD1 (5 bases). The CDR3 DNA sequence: TGTGCCAGCAGCCCTTCCGCTGCGGGGGACTATGGCTACACCTTC. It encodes CASSPSAAGDYGYTF.